One and the same sample provided the 5 T cell receptor beta chains below, sequenced in a study of blood T cell repertoires in COVID-19. Produced via immunoSEQ multiplex PCR; TCRdb's table is partial and in-frame only. The sample lists about 68,000 clones; approximately 84% were seen once. Sequenced: peripheral blood. Receptors were obtained from a man in his forties or fifties with active COVID-19.

The table lists this clone with a few counts. The chain links TRBV4-1 to TRBJ2-1, with D perhaps matching TRBD2 (5 bases). The CDR3 has 14 residues. Germline V gene data show CDR1 as MGHRA and CDR2 as YSYEKL. The V end was cut by 4 bases, the J end by 4 bases, with 11 bases between. The CDR3 reads CASSRQIAYNEQFF. DNA of the CDR3: TGCGCCAGCAGCCGACAAATAGCGTACAATGAGCAGTTCTTC.

The V call is TRBV18, the J call TRBJ1-2, with unresolved D. The CDR3 runs 17 residues. CDR1 and CDR2 from the germline V gene are KGHSH and LQKENI. The V end was cut by 6 bases, the J end by 0 bases, with 20 bases between. CDR3 nucleotides: TGTGCCAGCTCGGCCTTAGGAAATTTGGGCACTAACTATGGCTACACCTTC. It translates to CASSALGNLGTNYGYTF.

With regard to this clone: A read error may produce the germline difference seen at one junction end. The sample holds other DNA sequences that translate to the same CDR3. This sequence joins TRBV2 and TRBJ2-7; 10 bases align to TRBD2. The CDR3 extends over 16 amino acids. Germline lookup yields CDR1 SNHLY and CDR2 FYNNEI. CDR3 DNA sequence: TGTGCCAGCAGTGAACTAGCGGGAGTGCGCTCCTACGAGCAGTACTTT. The encoded protein is CASSELAGVRSYEQYF.

CDR3 residues: CASSPLAGWWEKLFF. CDR3 DNA sequence: TGTGCCAGCAGCCCACTGGCGGGGTGGTGGGAAAAACTGTTTTTT. V is TRBV11-2 and J is TRBJ1-4; D gene unclear. V lost 5 bases, J lost 8 bases, and 18 bases lay in between. The CDR3 runs 15 residues. CDR1 is SGHAT and CDR2 is FQNNGV in the germline V gene.

The chain employs TRBV2 and TRBJ1-4, with D unresolved. In germline, CDR1 is SNHLY, CDR2 FYNNEI. V was trimmed by 6 bases and J by 10 bases, leaving 18 bases between them. This CDR3 contains 14 residues. For the CDR3, the DNA is TGTGCCAGCAGGGAGGATTTTCGGGTGGGAAAACTGTTTTTT. Its protein is CASREDFRVGKLFF.